The source of this T cell receptor beta chain is a study of cytomegalovirus exposure and HLA in healthy donors. Germline V lookup: CDR1 KGHSH, CDR2 LQKENI. Unmatched junction bases numbered 14, after V lost 8 bases and J lost 5 bases. The CDR3 is 16 amino acids. A single count supports this clone. The PCR was carried out with 60 Vbeta primers and 13 Jbeta primers. Assay: immunoSEQ multiplex PCR; the TCRdb copy retains only in-frame clones and omits some. The table has around 160,000 clones, roughly 80% seen once. The clonotype originates from a man between 40 and 49 years old in good health and CMV-seropositive. Sequencing was carried out using PBMCs. The rearrangement joins TRBV18 to TRBJ2-1; TRBD2 aligns across 8 bases. The CDR3 coding sequence is TGTGCCAGCGCGATTAGGCGGGAGGTCTTCAACAATGAGCAGTTCTTC. It yields the protein CASAIRREVFNNEQFF.